This T cell receptor beta chain came from a study of T-cell memory formation after mild COVID-19. This clonotype was detected only a few times. The CDR3 contains 12 residues. Germline-derived CDR1 and CDR2 are SQVTM and ANQGSEA. Trimming stripped 6 bases from V and 4 bases from J, with 11 bases between. TCRdb re-analysed the 5' RACE reads in MiXCR, keeping a single row per CDR3 protein. The sample includes roughly 160,000 distinct CDR3 sequences, approximately 13% of them seen just once. The receptor's source is a man aged 18 to 30 who had mild COVID-19 (a few samples of this study predate the infection). Cell type and time point are not known. What was sequenced was PBMCs or a T cell subset sorted from them (not recorded which). The genes are TRBV29-1 and TRBJ2-3; maybe TRBD1 (6 bases). The CDR3 region has the DNA TGCAGCGTAACACAGGGTCCAGATACGCAGTATTTT. It yields the protein CSVTQGPDTQYF.